This is a list of T cell receptor beta chains from one sample in a study of blood T cell repertoires in COVID-19. Clones were sequenced by immunoSEQ multiplex PCR, and TCRdb holds only the in-frame ones, with some missing. In the table there are under 40,000 clones, around nine tenths of which are singletons. The sequenced sample was peripheral blood. All receptors come from a man aged 65 to 85 with active COVID-19. Each CDR3 is given with its conserved first and last residue. A D gene is named only where the DNA matches it firmly.

j_call: TRBJ2-3
v_call: TRBV27
d_call: TRBD2
cdr3_aa: CASSGSGGYTDTQYF
cdr3_nt: TGTGCCAGCAGTGGAAGCGGGGGGTACACAGATACGCAGTATTTT

j_call: TRBJ2-2
v_call: TRBV7-3
d_call: .
cdr3_aa: CASSPPGANTGELFF
cdr3_nt: TGTGCCAGCAGTCCCCCGGGAGCGAACACCGGGGAGCTGTTTTTT

j_call: TRBJ2-7
v_call: TRBV7-2
d_call: .
cdr3_aa: CASSPLAASSYEQYF
cdr3_nt: TGTGCCAGCAGCCCTTTAGCGGCGAGCTCCTACGAGCAGTACTTC

j_call: TRBJ2-1
v_call: TRBV4-3
d_call: TRBD2
cdr3_aa: CASSQGTEILAGHNEQFF
cdr3_nt: TGCGCCAGCAGCCAGGGGACGGAGATCTTAGCGGGCCACAATGAGCAGTTCTTC

j_call: TRBJ1-2
v_call: TRBV5-1
d_call: TRBD1
cdr3_aa: CASSPGQGWRRSYGYTF
cdr3_nt: TGCGCCAGCAGCCCAGGACAGGGGTGGCGGAGGAGCTATGGCTACACCTTC

j_call: TRBJ1-5
v_call: TRBV28
d_call: .
cdr3_aa: CASSLKGVLFGNQPQHF
cdr3_nt: TGTGCCAGCAGTTTAAAAGGGGTGTTATTTGGCAATCAGCCCCAGCATTTT

j_call: TRBJ1-5
v_call: TRBV27
d_call: .
cdr3_aa: CAKLQGLNQPQHF
cdr3_nt: TGTGCCAAACTACAGGGCCTTAATCAGCCCCAGCATTTT

j_call: TRBJ1-1
v_call: TRBV11-2
d_call: .
cdr3_aa: CASSLRFWQGRLDTEAFF
cdr3_nt: TGTGCCAGCAGCTTAAGGTTCTGGCAGGGGCGGTTGGACACTGAAGCTTTCTTT

j_call: TRBJ1-1
v_call: TRBV18
d_call: .
cdr3_aa: CASSPGPRGNTEAFF
cdr3_nt: TGTGCCAGCTCACCAGGCCCCAGGGGGAACACTGAAGCTTTCTTT

j_call: TRBJ1-3
v_call: TRBV6-2/TRBV6-3
d_call: .
cdr3_aa: CASTPDRRSGNTIYF
cdr3_nt: TGTGCCAGCACCCCTGACAGACGCTCTGGAAACACCATATATTTT

j_call: TRBJ2-2
v_call: TRBV9
d_call: .
cdr3_aa: CASSSTGSNTGELFF
cdr3_nt: TGTGCCAGCAGCTCAACAGGGTCGAACACCGGGGAGCTGTTTTTT

j_call: TRBJ2-1
v_call: TRBV18
d_call: TRBD1
cdr3_aa: CASSLHTQGNEQFF
cdr3_nt: TGTGCCAGCTCACTACACACACAGGGGAATGAGCAGTTCTTC

j_call: TRBJ2-1
v_call: TRBV7-3
d_call: .
cdr3_aa: CASSLTRISSYNEQFF
cdr3_nt: TGTGCCAGCAGCTTAACGAGGATCAGCTCCTACAATGAGCAGTTCTTC

j_call: TRBJ1-4
v_call: TRBV27
d_call: TRBD1
cdr3_aa: CASSIQGVTNEKLFF
cdr3_nt: TGTGCCAGCAGTATACAGGGGGTCACTAATGAAAAACTGTTTTTT

j_call: TRBJ2-3
v_call: TRBV9
d_call: .
cdr3_aa: CASSVGWGADTQYF
cdr3_nt: TGTGCCAGCAGCGTGGGGTGGGGGGCAGATACGCAGTATTTT

j_call: TRBJ2-3
v_call: TRBV7-6
d_call: .
cdr3_aa: CASSLAQGTNTDTQYF
cdr3_nt: TGTGCCAGCAGCTTAGCGCAAGGGACAAACACAGATACGCAGTATTTT

j_call: TRBJ1-5
v_call: TRBV4-2
d_call: .
cdr3_aa: CASSQEAAVRNQPQHF
cdr3_nt: TGTGCCAGCAGCCAAGAAGCGGCAGTTCGCAATCAGCCCCAGCATTTT

j_call: TRBJ2-2
v_call: TRBV15
d_call: .
cdr3_aa: CATGKGGSKTGELFF
cdr3_nt: TGTGCCACCGGGAAGGGTGGGAGTAAAACCGGGGAGCTGTTTTTT

j_call: TRBJ2-1
v_call: TRBV7-6
d_call: TRBD2
cdr3_aa: CASSSGLASYNEQFF
cdr3_nt: TGTGCCAGCAGCTCGGGACTAGCGAGTTACAATGAGCAGTTCTTC

j_call: TRBJ1-4
v_call: TRBV5-1
d_call: .
cdr3_aa: CASSRGATNEKLFF
cdr3_nt: TGCGCCAGCAGTCGTGGAGCAACTAATGAAAAACTGTTTTTT

j_call: TRBJ1-1
v_call: TRBV6-6
d_call: TRBD1
cdr3_aa: CASRPQGARNTEAFF
cdr3_nt: TGTGCCAGCAGGCCACAGGGGGCGAGGAACACTGAAGCTTTCTTT

j_call: TRBJ2-7
v_call: TRBV5-3
d_call: TRBD2
cdr3_aa: CARSWRPKRLAGALFSYEQYF
cdr3_nt: TGTGCCAGAAGCTGGAGACCCAAGAGACTAGCGGGGGCCCTTTTCTCCTACGAGCAGTACTTC

j_call: TRBJ1-1
v_call: TRBV5-1
d_call: .
cdr3_aa: CASSLAGSYTEAFF
cdr3_nt: TGCGCCAGCAGCTTGGCAGGTTCCTACACTGAAGCTTTCTTT

j_call: TRBJ2-5
v_call: TRBV28
d_call: TRBD1
cdr3_aa: CASRITGGAETQYF
cdr3_nt: TGTGCCAGCAGGATAACAGGGGGCGCGGAGACCCAGTACTTC

j_call: TRBJ1-2
v_call: TRBV6-5
d_call: .
cdr3_aa: CASHPGLINYGYTF
cdr3_nt: TGTGCCAGCCATCCAGGGCTTATAAACTATGGCTACACCTTC

j_call: TRBJ1-2
v_call: TRBV6-5
d_call: TRBD1
cdr3_aa: CASRQQGINYGYTF
cdr3_nt: TGTGCCAGCAGACAACAGGGGATTAACTATGGCTACACCTTC

j_call: TRBJ2-7
v_call: TRBV13
d_call: .
cdr3_aa: CASSFQGPRWEQYF
cdr3_nt: TGTGCCAGCAGCTTTCAGGGCCCTCGGTGGGAGCAGTACTTC

j_call: TRBJ2-7
v_call: TRBV28
d_call: TRBD1
cdr3_aa: CASSLTGQAAYEQYF
cdr3_nt: TGTGCCAGCAGTTTAACGGGACAGGCTGCCTACGAGCAGTACTTC

j_call: TRBJ1-5
v_call: TRBV2
d_call: .
cdr3_aa: CASSTLRGNQPQHF
cdr3_nt: TGTGCCAGCAGTACTCTCAGGGGCAATCAGCCCCAGCATTTT

j_call: TRBJ2-1
v_call: TRBV28
d_call: TRBD2
cdr3_aa: CASSPGLAGVDEQFF
cdr3_nt: TGTGCCAGCAGCCCGGGACTAGCGGGAGTTGATGAGCAGTTCTTC